This TCR beta chain derives from a study of shared clonotypes between healthy human individuals. The CDR3 has 14 amino acids. Germline lookup yields CDR1 SNHLY and CDR2 FYNNEI. Trimming pared 2 bases from V and 5 bases from J, leaving 12 bases between. Within Nashville, Tennessee resided all donors, each a Caucasian adult. The CD4+ fraction was divided into a CD45RA+ naive subset and a CD45RA-negative memory subset. Authors' analysis steps: As immunoSEQ supplied junction-only sequences (without quality scores), filtering differed. TCRdb's table, derived via immunoSEQ multiplex PCR, lists solely in-frame clones and lacks some. The DNA gave D and trimming, while V, J and clone size come from that table. The table lists about 2.4 million clones, approximately 94% of them singletons. Concerning this clone: Antigen unknown.

General study findings and limits: When naive CD4 clonotypes were compared across a few donors, about 5% were shared.

Material: naive CD4+ T cells from PBMCs. Subset noted: CD45RA+ positively selected. The chain has TRBV2 and TRBJ1-1; perhaps TRBD1 as D (6 bases). This sequence was found in a young man in good health. Some clones in this sample may be carry-over from other donors' samples. This chain's CDR3 is CASSETGLGTEAFF. The DNA of the CDR3 is TGTGCCAGCAGTGAAACAGGGCTTGGGACTGAAGCTTTCTTT.